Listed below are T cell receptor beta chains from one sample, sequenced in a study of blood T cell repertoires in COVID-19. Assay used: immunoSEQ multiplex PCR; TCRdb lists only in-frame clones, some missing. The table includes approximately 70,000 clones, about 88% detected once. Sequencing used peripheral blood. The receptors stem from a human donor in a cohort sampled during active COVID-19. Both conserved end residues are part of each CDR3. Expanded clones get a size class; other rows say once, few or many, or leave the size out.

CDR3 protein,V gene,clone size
CAWSAWGGYTGELFF,TRBV30,NA
CASSEQGRGTDTQYF,TRBV28,NA
CASSVQGTDTQYF,TRBV2,NA
CASSTGDGTEAFF,TRBV3-1/TRBV3-2,NA
CSVSGTTRNTIYF,TRBV29-1,NA
CASSMGQKSEAFF,TRBV19,NA
CSVAKGQGVTEQFF,TRBV29-1,once
CASSYSKGQGNEKLFF,TRBV6-5,NA
CASRTGTDQPQHF,TRBV19,NA
CASSRPEGLGNQPQHF,TRBV9,few
CASSSGGTGRIEQYF,TRBV7-2,NA
CASRASGSYEQYF,TRBV2,NA
CATSRGQGYETYEQYF,TRBV15,once
CASMGGGRGTEAFF,TRBV6-5,NA
CASSTGQGLGQPQHF,TRBV7-2,few
CASSWGGGRQPQHF,TRBV6-2/TRBV6-3,NA
CASKKDRNNEKLFF,TRBV19,NA
CASSNKQGMNTEAFF,TRBV27,NA
CASSDRNGYTF,TRBV10-2,NA